This TCR beta chain emerged from a study of cytotoxic CD8 clonotypes in ibrutinib-treated CLL (dated by TCRdb to the early 2020s). General notes on the study: The cohort had around twelve relapsed/refractory and around 16 treatment-naive patients; approximately 18 were IGHV unmutated. Responses were partial in approximately 24 patients and complete in 2; after median roughly 69 months follow-up, roughly 14 stayed in remission and roughly twelve progressed. The response samples were drawn at a median of approximately 11 months into treatment, with a range of about 6 to 36 months. Samples averaged roughly 280,000 productive templates and roughly 86,000 productive rearrangements. Of the 80 to 95 participants in the trial, about two dozen had longitudinal samples available. Cryopreserved peripheral blood mononuclear cells were collected at three points: before therapy, at response, and at either sustained remission or disease progression. Patients were still on ibrutinib when every remission and progressive disease sample was collected. The investigation overall reported the following: Baseline clonality exceeded that of age-matched healthy donors and correlated strongly with circulating CD8+ T-cell counts. Sampling times were not matched between sustained-remission and progressing patients, and lymph node repertoires were not studied. Public clonotypes were rare and either shrank or stayed stable during treatment, and the rise in clonality at ibrutinib response reflected expansion of private clonotypes. An increase in clonality was observed at ibrutinib response, with clonality remaining stable during sustained remission and falling back toward baseline at progression.

A MiSeq instrument was used for deep resolution sequencing, which targeted depths ranging from 1 in 1 million up to 1 in 200,000 T cells, with coverage averaging 10x for each clonotype. The immunoSEQ hsTCRB Kit was used to generate the TCR beta libraries. In the source study's methods: Data were analyzed with ImmunoSEQ Data Assistant and ImmunoSEQ Analyzer, with V, D and J genes assigned per IMGT definitions. Clonality, which ranges from 0 to 1, was calculated as one minus the normalized Shannon entropy of productive rearrangement frequencies. Public clonotype analysis was restricted to overrepresented clonotypes comprising at least 0.05% of each patient's repertoire. Approximately 12 repertoires from age-matched healthy donors, obtained from immuneACCESS, served as clonality controls. Here the immuneACCESS table is served through TCRdb, limited to in-frame sequences with V and J called. Missing clones are a known gap in these copies; in checked studies unresolved V genes cover under half, and the rest lacks a known reason. V, J and clone size derive from that table, while D and trimming were established from the DNA sequence. The sample has approximately 60,000 clones on record, 55% to 65% of them singletons. The top ten constitute about a fifth of the sample.

V sheds 0 bases and J sheds 9 bases, leaving 20 bases between their ends. The CDR3 has 17 amino acids, counting the end cysteine and phenylalanine. Just the 51-base CDR3 DNA is kept, in frame starting at base 1. CDR1 and CDR2 are drawn from the germline V gene: ENHRY, SYGVKD. On this clone itself: Its antigen is still unknown. No quality values exist for individual bases; no much larger clone is one base distant.

Reading the label with the study, this specimen's time point is: less than 30 months on ibrutinib. Roughly 2.2 micrograms of genomic DNA were extracted from cryopreserved PBMCs for TCR beta library preparation. High-throughput TCR beta sequencing was performed on longitudinal blood samples from CLL patients receiving ibrutinib monotherapy. The patients took part in an open-label, single-center phase 2 trial of ibrutinib monotherapy. The chain was built from TRBV10-3 and TRBJ2-2; the D segment could be TRBD2, given 5 matching bases. This sequence was found in a human donor with chronic lymphocytic leukemia. The sequences come from PBMCs, collected after 24 months of ibrutinib treatment. CDR3 region: CAISESIPDYQARELFF. The DNA reads TGTGCCATCAGTGAGTCGATTCCAGACTATCAGGCGCGGGAGCTGTTTTTT.